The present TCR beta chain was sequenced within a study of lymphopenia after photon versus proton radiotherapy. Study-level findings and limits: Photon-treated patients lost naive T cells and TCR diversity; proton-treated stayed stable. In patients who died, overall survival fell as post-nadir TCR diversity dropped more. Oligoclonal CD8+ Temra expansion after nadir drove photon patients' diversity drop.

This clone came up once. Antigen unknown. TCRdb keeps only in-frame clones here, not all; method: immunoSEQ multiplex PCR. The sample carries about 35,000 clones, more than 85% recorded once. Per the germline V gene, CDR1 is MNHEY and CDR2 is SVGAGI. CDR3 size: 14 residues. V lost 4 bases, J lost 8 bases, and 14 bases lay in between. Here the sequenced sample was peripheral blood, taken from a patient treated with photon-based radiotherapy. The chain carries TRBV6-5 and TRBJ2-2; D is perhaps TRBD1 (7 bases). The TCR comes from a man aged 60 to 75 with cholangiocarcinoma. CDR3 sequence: CASSWRGPGGELFF. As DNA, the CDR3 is TGTGCCAGCAGTTGGAGGGGGCCGGGAGGGGAGCTGTTTTTT.